The rows below give T cell receptor beta chains drawn from one sample of a study of CD8+ T cells in alopecia areata. Sequencing was performed with immunoSEQ multiplex PCR; in TCRdb, only in-frame clones are kept and a portion is missing. The sample has 200,000 to 250,000 clones; more than 30% are singletons. The sequencing here drew on CD4+ T cells sorted from blood, taken at approximately week 30, from a patient treated with tofacitinib. Source of these receptors: a human donor with alopecia areata. Both conserved end residues are part of each CDR3. A D gene is named only where the DNA matches it firmly. Rows may omit the clone size; those that give it use once, few, many or a size class.

len	v_gene	j_gene	d_gene	abundance	CDR3nt	CDR3aa
16	TRBV5-1	TRBJ1-2	-	-	TGCGCCAGCAGCTTGGAGACAGGAACCGCTAACTATGGCTACACCTTC	CASSLETGTANYGYTF
12	TRBV15	TRBJ2-1	-	-	TGTGCCACCAGCTTCCAAAGGGGTGAGCAGTTCTTC	CATSFQRGEQFF
15	TRBV5-5	TRBJ2-2	-	few	TGTGCCAGCAGCTTGGACTGGGGGAACACCGGGGAGCTGTTTTTT	CASSLDWGNTGELFF
15	TRBV2	TRBJ2-2	TRBD1	few	TGTGCCAGCAGAAGGAGGGACAGGGGAAACGGGGAGCTGTTTTTT	CASRRRDRGNGELFF
13	TRBV7-9	TRBJ2-5	-	-	TGTGCCAGCAGCCCCGGGGGTGGGGAGACCCAGTACTTC	CASSPGGGETQYF
11	TRBV29-1	TRBJ1-1	-	-	TGCAGCGCTGATTCCAACACTGAAGCTTTCTTT	CSADSNTEAFF
12	TRBV7-9	TRBJ1-1	-	-	TGTGCCAGCAGCCCCCGTGTGAATAAAGCTTTCTTT	CASSPRVNKAFF
14	TRBV19	TRBJ2-2	-	-	TGTGCCAGTAGTCGTCCGGGAGTCACCGGGGAGCTGTTTTTT	CASSRPGVTGELFF
13	TRBV5-4	TRBJ1-2	-	once	TGTGCCAGCAGCTTGGATAGGGCGGTGGGCTACACCTTC	CASSLDRAVGYTF
15	TRBV29-1	TRBJ2-7	TRBD1	-	TGCAGCGCCAATCGACGGACAGGGGGTACCTACGAGCAGTACTTC	CSANRRTGGTYEQYF
15	TRBV30	TRBJ2-3	-	-	TGTGCCTGGGGACCTTTTTTCCCTGACACAGATACGCAGTATTTT	CAWGPFFPDTDTQYF
15	TRBV5-1	TRBJ2-6	-	-	TGCGCCAGCAGCTTAGGGCAGGCTGGGGCCAACGTCCTGACTTTC	CASSLGQAGANVLTF
18	TRBV7-3	TRBJ2-1	TRBD2	-	TGTGCCAGCAGCTTAGGACTAGCGGGGGGCCTCCAGTACAATGAGCAGTTCTTC	CASSLGLAGGLQYNEQFF
14	TRBV7-8	TRBJ1-1	-	-	TGTGCCAGCAGCTTAGAGGGCAGGTATGGTGAAGCTTTCTTT	CASSLEGRYGEAFF
15	TRBV2	TRBJ2-1	-	-	TGTGCCAGCAGTGAAGGCCAGGGCTCCTACAATGAGCAGTTCTTC	CASSEGQGSYNEQFF
14	TRBV5-1	TRBJ1-2	TRBD1	-	TGCGCCAGCAGCCAGACAGGGGGCGCCTATGGCTACACCTTC	CASSQTGGAYGYTF
14	TRBV2	TRBJ2-7	-	-	TGTGCCAGCCGCAGTCGGGACACTTCCTACGAGCAGTACTTC	CASRSRDTSYEQYF
15	TRBV7-9	TRBJ1-6	-	few	TGTGCCAGCAGCTTCCCCGGACACGGAGGTTCACCCCTCCACTTT	CASSFPGHGGSPLHF
13	TRBV5-1	TRBJ2-5	-	few	TGCGCCAGCAGGGGTTGGGGACAAGAGACCCAGTACTTC	CASRGWGQETQYF
12	TRBV29-1	TRBJ2-1	TRBD2	few	TGCAGGGGGACTAGCGGGAGGAATGAGCAGTTCTTC	CRGTSGRNEQFF
12	TRBV30	TRBJ2-7	TRBD2	-	TGTGCCTGGAGACCCCCGGGACTACCCTCTCGCTTC	CAWRPPGLPSRF
15	TRBV2	TRBJ2-1	TRBD2	few	TGTGCCAGCAAGGTGGGGACTAGCGGTTACAATGAGCAGTTCTTC	CASKVGTSGYNEQFF